This TCR beta chain was found in a study of blood T cell repertoires in COVID-19. Study-wide context: COVID-19 samples, acute and convalescent, were from the United States, Italy and Spain. PBMCs, B-cell-depleted T cells, or T cells provided the cDNA or gDNA that made up the material.

Per the authors' pipeline: Nucleated cell counts were estimated from reference gene primer amplification. TCRdb's table, derived via immunoSEQ multiplex PCR, lists solely in-frame clones and lacks some. From that table come the V and J calls and clone size; the DNA was used to work out D and trimming. The sample lists about 110,000 clones; just over 70% were seen once. The V segment lost 1 base and the J segment 1 base; nucleotides outside the gene matches: 5. Germline V gene data show CDR1 as SGHNT and CDR2 as YYREEE (reference sequence). The CDR3 runs to 15 residues. The sample taken for sequencing was peripheral blood. This clonotype was sampled from a woman in her 40s with acute or convalescent COVID-19. This rearrangement joins TRBV5-4 to TRBJ2-7; TRBD2 aligns across 7 bases. The CDR3 DNA is TGTGCCAGCAGCTTGAGGCAGGGAGGGTCCTACGAGCAGTACTTC. It is translated as CASSLRQGGSYEQYF.